What follows is one TCR beta chain and its context. Its specificity is unknown. The investigators reverse transcribed all of the isolated RNA, so they sequenced expressed TCRB transcripts. It was found that naive, central memory and regulatory T cell samples averaged about 3.57 million reads. The assay was immunoSEQ multiplex PCR, and TCRdb's table has in-frame clones only and misses some. The sample lists over 150,000 clones, 6.5% to 8.5% occurring once. V lost 7 bases and J lost 1, with 9 bases in between. This CDR3 comprises 13 residues. The germline CDR1 and CDR2 sequences are LNHDA and SQIVND (reference sequence). This record belongs to a study of beta chain features in type 1 diabetes. Study outcomes and limitations: Among patients with Type 1 diabetes, TCRB CDR3s were moderately but significantly shorter in every one of the four CD4+ subsets. Cells with high TCR expression could be over-represented when cDNA is sequenced. Among patients, naive, central memory and Treg TCRB repertoires appeared more similar than among healthy donors. In type 1 diabetes patients, VDJ junctions had fewer insertions; deletions at these junctions were more frequent.

Sequences were obtained from central memory CD4+ T cells from blood. The chain uses TRBV19 and TRBJ2-3, with D perhaps matching TRBD2 (5 bases). The clonotype originates from a woman between 18 and 29 years old with type 1 diabetes. The DNA for the CDR3 is TGTGCCAGTACCGGACTTCGCACAGATACGCAGTATTTT. It encodes CASTGLRTDTQYF.